The 30 T cell receptor beta chains in this list originate from one sample, sequenced in a study of beta chain features in type 1 diabetes (dated by TCRdb to between 2017 and 2018). The library was generated by the immunoSEQ multiplex PCR assay. The entire amount of isolated RNA was reverse transcribed using the High Capacity cDNA Reverse Transcription Kit, so the sequenced TCRB transcripts were expressed ones. TCRdb provides this immuneACCESS table in a form limited to in-frame rearrangements. Some clones are lacking; in checked studies, under half of them reflect an unresolved V gene, and why the rest are absent is not known. This sample gives under 900,000 clones in total; about a sixth of them show up just once. The top ten hold 0.02% to 0.03% of the sample. Material: naive CD4+ T cells from blood. Reading the label with the study, this specimen's cell subset or site is: true naive CD4+ T cells. These receptors were obtained from a woman between 18 and 29 years old in good health.

This clone has more than one count but fewer than ten. This sequence joins TRBV10-3 and TRBJ2-6, with a tentative D call TRBD1 (6 bases). CDR1 is ENHRY and CDR2 is SYGVKD in the germline V gene. The CDR3 totals 15 residues. The V gene lost 10 bases and the J gene lost 0 bases, with 13 bases spanning the gap. CDR3 residues: CATEGQSSGANVLTF. The CDR3 nucleotides are TGTGCCACCGAAGGACAGTCCTCTGGGGCCAACGTCCTGACTTTC.

V is TRBV6-5 and J is TRBJ2-1; no clear D. CDR1 is MNHEY and CDR2 is SVGAGI in the germline V gene. The ends were cut back, 1 base at V and 8 bases at J, with 18 bases in the middle. The CDR3 sequence is 16 residues long. CDR3 in amino acids: CASSYFPPPNSDEQFF. Written as DNA, the CDR3 is TGTGCCAGCAGTTACTTTCCCCCGCCGAATTCGGATGAGCAGTTCTTC.

This clone was seen a few times. The V call is TRBV7-9, the J call TRBJ1-3; 8 bases agree with TRBD1. CDR1 is SEHNR and CDR2 is FQNEAQ in the germline V gene (reference sequence). With V trimmed by 5 bases and J by 4 bases, 4 bases remained unmatched. This CDR3 has 14 amino acids. The CDR3: CASSLRDRGNTIYF. CDR3 bases: TGTGCCAGCAGCCTCCGGGACAGGGGAAACACCATATATTTT.

This clone showed up just a few times. This chain joins TRBV18 and TRBJ2-7; D gene uncertain. Germline V lookup: CDR1 KGHSH, CDR2 LQKENI. Trimming removed 2 bases from V and 4 bases from J, with 12 bases in between. The CDR3 spans 14 residues. CDR3 bases: TGTGCCAGCTCACCAAGTTCAGGATTTTACGAGCAGTACTTC. Residues: CASSPSSGFYEQYF.

This clone has a single count. The V gene is TRBV27, the J gene TRBJ1-5; D is uncertain. V gave up 3 bases and J gave up 7 bases, with 10 bases separating them. CDR3 length equals 13 residues. The germline CDR1 and CDR2 sequences are MNHEY and SMNVEV (reference sequence). DNA of the CDR3: TGTGCCAGCAGTTTGTCGTCTCGCCAGCCCCAGCATTTT. The encoded protein is CASSLSSRQPQHF.

This clone occurred a few times. The V gene is TRBV28, the J gene TRBJ2-5; the match to TRBD2 covers 11 bases. Germline CDR1 is MDHEN and CDR2 is SYDVKM. The CDR3 spans 16 residues. The V and J ends lost 6 bases and 3 bases, in that order; junction bases with no gene match: 9. The CDR3 protein is CASRGPRLAGKETQYF. The CDR3 DNA sequence: TGTGCCAGCAGAGGCCCCCGACTAGCGGGGAAAGAGACCCAGTACTTC.

The chain couples TRBV4-2 to TRBJ2-2; the D is unclear. The CDR3 is 15 amino acids. Germline V gene data show CDR1 as LGHNA and CDR2 as YNFKEQ. Trimming removed 0 bases from V and 0 bases from J, with 5 bases in between. CDR3 region: CASSQDWTNTGELFF. The CDR3, as DNA: TGTGCCAGCAGCCAAGATTGGACGAACACCGGGGAGCTGTTTTTT.

The genes are TRBV2 and TRBJ1-5, with D maybe TRBD1 (5 bases). Trimming took off 6 bases at V and 0 bases at J, with 12 bases between the two ends. CDR1 and CDR2 from the germline V gene are SNHLY and FYNNEI. The CDR3 length is 15 residues. The CDR3 nucleotides are TGTGCCAGCAGGACCGGGACGATTAGCAATCAGCCCCAGCATTTT. Its translation: CASRTGTISNQPQHF. Filled out from reference TRBV2 and TRBJ1-5, the complete variable domain reads EPEVTQTPSHQVTQMGQEVILRCVPISNHLYFYWYRQILGQKVEFLVSFYNNEISEKSEIFDDQFSVERPDGSNFTLKIRSTKLEDSAMYFCASRTGTISNQPQHFGDGTRLSIL.

This rearrangement joins TRBV7-9 to TRBJ2-7, with TRBD1 as a possible D gene (5 bases). The V end was cut by 3 bases, the J end by 3 bases, with 18 bases between. The CDR3 totals 16 residues. CDR1 SEHNR and CDR2 FQNEAQ come from the germline V gene (reference sequence). The CDR3 region has the DNA TGTGCCAGCAGCTTCAAGGAAGGGGCCACGAACTACGAGCAGTACTTC. Residues: CASSFKEGATNYEQYF.

This clone was detected a few times. CDR3 sequence: CASSLRSGYTF. The DNA of the CDR3 is TGTGCCAGCAGCTTACGGTCTGGCTACACCTTC. The chain is built from TRBV7-9 and TRBJ1-2; no clear D. CDR3 length equals 11 residues. Germline V gene sequence: CDR1 SEHNR, CDR2 FQNEAQ (reference sequence). The ends were cut back, 2 bases at V and 7 bases at J, with 5 bases in the middle.

This clone was found many times. The J gene is TRBJ1-5, the V gene TRBV14; D not resolved. CDR1 is SGHDN, CDR2 FVKESK, per germline. Trimming removed 4 bases at V and 5 bases at J, with 9 bases between. This CDR3 has 13 amino acids. The CDR3 DNA reads as TGTGCCAGCAGCCGAGGGATGCATCAGCCCCAGCATTTT. Translating gives CASSRGMHQPQHF.

Ten or more counts support this clone. The V and J genes are TRBV10-3 and TRBJ2-7; D is uncertain. The germline V and J ends were trimmed by 8 bases and 1 base, with 6 bases remaining between them. CDR3 length equals 11 residues. Per germline, CDR1 ENHRY and CDR2 SYGVKD. The CDR3: CAIAVSYEQYF. The CDR3 coding sequence is TGTGCCATCGCTGTGTCCTACGAGCAGTACTTC.

CDR3 region: CASSPVSSNEKLFF. The CDR3 coding sequence is TGTGCCAGCAGCCCTGTGTCTAGCAACGAAAAACTGTTTTTT. This chain connects TRBV6-6 to TRBJ1-4, with unresolved D. Germline assignment: CDR1 MNHNY and CDR2 SVGAGI (reference sequence). Trimming stripped 6 bases from V and 8 bases from J, with 16 bases between. This CDR3 comprises 14 residues.

This clone has more than one count but fewer than ten. The chain carries TRBV9 and TRBJ2-3; TRBD2 matches at 8 bases. Germline lookup yields CDR1 SGDLS and CDR2 YYNGEE. The CDR3 contains 15 residues. Trimming at V came to 1 base and at J to 0 bases, leaving 1 base not matched to a gene. CDR3 sequence: CASSVIAGSTDTQYF. The CDR3, as DNA: TGTGCCAGCAGCGTAATAGCGGGGAGCACAGATACGCAGTATTTT.

The CDR3 DNA reads as TGTGCCACCAGTTCCCAACTAGAAGAGACCCAGTACTTC. It yields the protein CATSSQLEETQYF. The chain uses TRBV15 and TRBJ2-5, with D possibly being TRBD2 (5 bases). The CDR3 totals 13 residues. The germline CDR1 and CDR2 sequences are LNHNV and YYDKDF (reference sequence). The V gene lost 6 bases and the J gene lost 3 bases, with 11 bases spanning the gap.

Regarding this clone: The sample has other DNA sequences that encode this CDR3 too. The chain couples TRBV5-1 to TRBJ2-3, with unresolved D. Per germline, CDR1 SGHRS and CDR2 YFSETQ. V was pared by 3 bases and J by 0 bases, with 5 bases between. The CDR3 length is 13 residues. CDR3 nucleotides: TGCGCCAGCAGCTCATCTAGCACAGATACGCAGTATTTT. Its protein is CASSSSSTDTQYF.

The V gene is TRBV28, the J gene TRBJ2-5; 13 nucleotides line up with TRBD2. Germline lookup yields CDR1 MDHEN and CDR2 SYDVKM. The CDR3 consists of 16 residues. Trimming took 5 bases from V and 5 from J; bases not matched to a gene: 8. The CDR3 nucleotides read TGTGCCAGCAGTCTCGGACTAGCGGGAGCTGGTGAGACCCAGTACTTC. This encodes CASSLGLAGAGETQYF.

The rearrangement links TRBV4-3 to TRBJ1-4, with D maybe TRBD1 (5 bases). From germline, CDR1 is LGHNA and CDR2 YSLEER. This CDR3 region has 17 residues. Between the trimmed V and J ends, which lost 3 bases and 6 bases, there was a span of 20 bases. CDR3 nucleotides: TGCGCCAGCAGCCAGGCCACGGTTCGGGGCGGCGATGAAAAACTGTTTTTT. The encoded protein is CASSQATVRGGDEKLFF.

A few counts support this clone. The chain links TRBV18 to TRBJ1-2; TRBD1 might be the D (5 bases). Between the trimmed V and J ends, which lost 2 bases and 3 bases, there was a span of 16 bases. Per the germline V gene, CDR1 is KGHSH and CDR2 is LQKENI. This CDR3 comprises 16 residues. This chain's CDR3 is CASSPRSARADYGYTF. In DNA form, the CDR3 reads TGTGCCAGCTCACCAAGGTCAGCCAGGGCGGACTATGGCTACACCTTC. Full variable domain (missing parts from reference TRBV18 and TRBJ1-2): NAGVMQNPRHLVRRRGQEARLRCSPMKGHSHVYWYRQLPEEGLKFMVYLQKENIIDESGMPKERFSAEFPKEGPSILRIQQVVRGDSAAYFCASSPRSARADYGYTFGSGTRLTVV.

V and J are TRBV5-1 and TRBJ1-1; D possibly corresponds to TRBD1 (6 bases). Deletions cut 6 bases from V and 1 base from J, with 10 bases between. This CDR3 comprises 13 residues. Germline V gene data show CDR1 as SGHRS and CDR2 as YFSETQ. The CDR3 region has the DNA TGCGCCAGCACGAAGGGGGGGAACACTGAAGCTTTCTTT. Its translation is CASTKGGNTEAFF.

This clone was counted only a few times. This chain uses TRBV5-8 with TRBJ2-2, with TRBD1 as a possible D gene (5 bases). The CDR3 runs 15 residues. V lost 2 bases to trimming and J lost 5 bases, with 13 bases between them. Germline CDR1 reads SGHTS; CDR2 reads YDEGEE. CDR3 sequence: CASSFAETATGELFF. In nucleotides, the CDR3 is TGTGCCAGCAGCTTTGCCGAGACAGCGACCGGGGAGCTGTTTTTT.

The rearrangement uses TRBV7-9 and TRBJ2-3; 8 bases fit TRBD2. CDR1 and CDR2 from the germline V gene are SEHNR and FQNEAQ (reference sequence). The V segment lost 1 base and the J segment 5 bases; nucleotides outside the gene matches: 17. The CDR3 spans 19 residues. The CDR3 spells CASSLGNFGRAARQDTQYF. CDR3 nucleotide sequence: TGTGCCAGCAGCTTAGGGAATTTCGGGAGGGCCGCGCGTCAAGATACGCAGTATTTT.

In this sample, this clone turned up many times. The chain is built from TRBV7-9 and TRBJ1-1, with D unresolved. CDR3 length: 13 residues. Trimming removed 4 bases at V and 4 bases at J, with 10 bases between. CDR1 and CDR2 (germline): SEHNR, FQNEAQ (reference sequence). In DNA form, the CDR3 reads TGTGCCAGCAGCTCGCGGGGTACCACTGAAGCTTTCTTT. This translates into CASSSRGTTEAFF.

The chain couples TRBV15 to TRBJ2-7; 10 bases fit TRBD1. The CDR3 runs to 16 residues. Germline lookup yields CDR1 LNHNV and CDR2 YYDKDF (reference sequence). V lost 2 bases to trimming and J lost 1 base; unmatched junction nucleotides: 5. The CDR3 DNA is TGTGCCACCAGCAGACACCGGGACAGGGGTTCCTACGAGCAGTACTTC. This sequence encodes CATSRHRDRGSYEQYF. Full variable domain (rest looked up from reference TRBV15 and TRBJ2-7): DAMVIQNPRYQVTQFGKPVTLSCSQTLNHNVMYWYQQKSSQAPKLLFHYYDKDFNNEADTPDNFQSRRPNTSFCFLDIRSPGLGDTAMYLCATSRHRDRGSYEQYFGPGTRLTVT.

This clone has more than one count but fewer than ten. The chain combines TRBV9 with TRBJ1-1; TRBD1 matches at 7 bases. CDR3 length: 16 amino acids. V gave up 3 bases and J gave up 7 bases; unmatched junction bases: 15. Germline values: CDR1 SGDLS, CDR2 YYNGEE. Written as DNA, the CDR3 is TGTGCCAGCAGCGGAATCCCCGGGGACAGAGGAGGTGAAGCTTTCTTT. As protein: CASSGIPGDRGGEAFF.

In its sample, this clone was seen a few times. This rearrangement joins TRBV7-9 to TRBJ1-4; TRBD1 matches at 8 bases. The V segment lost 5 bases and the J segment 8 bases; nucleotides outside the gene matches: 7. Germline V gene data show CDR1 as SEHNR and CDR2 as FQNEAQ (reference sequence). This CDR3 is built from 14 residues. CDR3 loop: CASSKQGGGEKLFF. The CDR3 DNA is TGTGCCAGCAGCAAACAGGGGGGTGGCGAAAAACTGTTTTTT.

There are a few counts of this clone. The chain carries TRBV4-3 and TRBJ1-5; D gene ambiguous. Trimming removed 2 bases from V and 9 bases from J, with 11 bases in between. Germline lookup yields CDR1 LGHNA and CDR2 YSLEER. This CDR3 region has 13 residues. DNA for the CDR3: TGCGCCAGCAGCCAAAGGTTTAGATCGCCCCAGCATTTT. Translating it yields CASSQRFRSPQHF.

With respect to this clone: Other DNA variants within this sample encode the same CDR3. DNA for the CDR3: TGTGCCAGCAGCTTAGCGAGGACCTACGAGCAGTACTTC. Translating it yields CASSLARTYEQYF. V usage is TRBV7-2 and J usage is TRBJ2-7; no reliable D call. V lost 0 bases to trimming and J lost 2 bases, with 5 bases between them. Germline assignment: CDR1 SGHTA and CDR2 FQGNSA. This CDR3 contains 13 residues. The whole variable domain, filled in from reference TRBV7-2 and TRBJ2-7, reads GAGVSQSPSNKVTEKGKDVELRCDPISGHTALYWYRQSLGQGLEFLIYFQGNSAPDKSGLPSDRFSAERTGGSVSTLTIQRTQQEDSAVYLCASSLARTYEQYFGPGTRLTVT.

The chain is built from TRBV25-1 and TRBJ2-3, with 11 bases fitting TRBD2. CDR1 is MGHDK, CDR2 SYGVNS, per germline. The CDR3 is 16 amino acids. The V segment lost 4 bases and the J segment 4 bases; nucleotides outside the gene matches: 7. The CDR3 here is CASSALAGDRADTQYF. Here the CDR3 DNA reads TGTGCCAGCAGTGCACTAGCGGGAGACCGCGCAGATACGCAGTATTTT.

This clone was seen a few times. The rearrangement uses TRBV5-1 and TRBJ2-5, with D tentatively TRBD2 (5 bases). With 1 base removed from V and 2 bases from J, the gap between germline ends came to 12 bases. CDR3 length equals 15 residues. Germline values: CDR1 SGHRS, CDR2 YFSETQ. The CDR3 DNA follows: TGCGCCAGCAGCTTGTACGGCGGGCGACAAGAGACCCAGTACTTC. This encodes CASSLYGGRQETQYF.